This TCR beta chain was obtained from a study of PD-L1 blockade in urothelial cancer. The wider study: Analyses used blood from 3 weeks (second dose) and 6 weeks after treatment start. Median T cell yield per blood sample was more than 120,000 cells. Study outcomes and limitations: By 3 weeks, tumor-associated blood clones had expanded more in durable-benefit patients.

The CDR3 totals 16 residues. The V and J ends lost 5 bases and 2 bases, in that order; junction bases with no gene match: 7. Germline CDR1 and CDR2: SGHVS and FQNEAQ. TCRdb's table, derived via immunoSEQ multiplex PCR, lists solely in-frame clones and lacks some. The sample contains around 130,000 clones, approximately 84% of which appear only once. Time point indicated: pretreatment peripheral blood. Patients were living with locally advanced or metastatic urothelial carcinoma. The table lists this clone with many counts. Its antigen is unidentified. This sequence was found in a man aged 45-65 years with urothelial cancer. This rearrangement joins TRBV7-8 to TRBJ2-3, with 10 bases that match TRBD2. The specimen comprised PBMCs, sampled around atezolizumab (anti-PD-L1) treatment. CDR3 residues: CASSRTSGTFTDTQYF. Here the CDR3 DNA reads TGTGCCAGCAGCCGAACTAGCGGGACCTTCACAGATACGCAGTATTTT. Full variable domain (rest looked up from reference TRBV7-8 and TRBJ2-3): GAGVSQSPRYKVAKRGQDVALRCDPISGHVSLFWYQQALGQGPEFLTYFQNEAQLDKSGLPSDRFFAERPEGSVSTLKIQRTQQEDSAVYLCASSRTSGTFTDTQYFGPGTRLTVL.